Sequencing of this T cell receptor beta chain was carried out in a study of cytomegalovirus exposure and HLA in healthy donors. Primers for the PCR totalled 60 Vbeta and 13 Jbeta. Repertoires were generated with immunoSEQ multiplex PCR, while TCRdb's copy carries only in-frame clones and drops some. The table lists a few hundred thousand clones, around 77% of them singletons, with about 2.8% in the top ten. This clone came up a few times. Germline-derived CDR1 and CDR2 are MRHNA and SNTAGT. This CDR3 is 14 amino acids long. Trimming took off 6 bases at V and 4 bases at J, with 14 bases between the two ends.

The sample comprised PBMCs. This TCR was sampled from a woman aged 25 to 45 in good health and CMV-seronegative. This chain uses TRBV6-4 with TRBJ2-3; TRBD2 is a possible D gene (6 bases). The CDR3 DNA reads TGTGCCAGCAGGGGGGACTCTAGCTCAGATACGCAGTATTTT. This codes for CASRGDSSSDTQYF.